The T cell receptor beta chain described here comes from a study of T cells in Graves' hyperthyroidism and ophthalmopathy. CDR3 length: 16 amino acids. Per the germline V gene, CDR1 is SGHTA and CDR2 is FQGNSA. On this clonotype: The junction departs from germline at one end; a sequencing error may be responsible.

RNA transcripts served as the template for amplifying TCR beta CDR3 regions. The HTBI primer set was used in a first-round RT-PCR of the TCR CDR3. TCRdb re-derived calls from the multiplex PCR reads in MiXCR, one entry per CDR3 protein. The table lists hundreds of thousands of distinct CDR3 sequences, 13% of them singletons. Specimen: blood. This receptor was obtained from a woman aged 18-29 years with Graves' hyperthyroidism. This chain uses TRBV7-2 with TRBJ2-7; D perhaps matches TRBD1 (9 bases). The CDR3 DNA follows: TGTGCCAGCAGCTTAGACGGGGGGGACAGGGTCTACGAGCAGTGCTTC. As protein: CASSLDGGDRVYEQCF.